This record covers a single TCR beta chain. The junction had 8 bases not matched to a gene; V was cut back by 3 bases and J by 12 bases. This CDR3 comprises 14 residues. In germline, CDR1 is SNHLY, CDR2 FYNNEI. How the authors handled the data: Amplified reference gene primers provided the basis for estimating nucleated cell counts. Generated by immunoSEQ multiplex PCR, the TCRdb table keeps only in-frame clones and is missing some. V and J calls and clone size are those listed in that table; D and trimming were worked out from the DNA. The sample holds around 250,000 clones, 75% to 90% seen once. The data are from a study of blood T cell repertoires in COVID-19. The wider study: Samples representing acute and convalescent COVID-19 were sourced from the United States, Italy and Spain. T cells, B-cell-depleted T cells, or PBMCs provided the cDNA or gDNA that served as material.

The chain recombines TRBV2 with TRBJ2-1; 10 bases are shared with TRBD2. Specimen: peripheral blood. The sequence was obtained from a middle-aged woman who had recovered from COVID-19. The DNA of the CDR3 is TGTGCCAGCAGTGAGAATGAGCGGGAGGGGGGGCAGTTCTTC. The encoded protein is CASSENEREGGQFF. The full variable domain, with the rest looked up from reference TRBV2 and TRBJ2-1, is EPEVTQTPSHQVTQMGQEVILRCVPISNHLYFYWYRQILGQKVEFLVSFYNNEISEKSEIFDDQFSVERPDGSNFTLKIRSTKLEDSAMYFCASSENEREGGQFFGPGTRLTVL.